One sample yielded the 9 T cell receptor beta chains listed below, sequenced in a study of cytomegalovirus exposure and HLA in healthy donors. The PCR used 60 Vbeta and 13 Jbeta primers. Only in-frame clones appear in the TCRdb table, and some are missing; sequencing was by immunoSEQ multiplex PCR. Of 130,000 to 150,000 clones in the sample, about 64% were seen once. Specimen: PBMCs. These receptors all stem from a woman between 25 and 40 years old in good health and CMV-seropositive.

With respect to this clone: One junction end does not reproduce the germline sequence, and a read error may be involved. The rearrangement joins TRBV7-7 to TRBJ2-2; the D gene is possibly TRBD2 (5 bases). This CDR3 is built from 13 residues. The germline CDR1 and CDR2 sequences are SSHAT and FNYEAQ (reference sequence). CDR3 sequence reads: CASSLVGNGELFF. The DNA of the CDR3 is TGTGCTAGCAGCTTAGTCGGGAACGGGGAGCTGTTTTTT. The whole variable domain, remainder taken from reference TRBV7-7 and TRBJ2-2, is GAGVSQSPRYKVTKRGQDVTLRCDPISSHATLYWYQQALGQGPEFLTYFNYEAQPDKSGLPSDRFSAERPEGSISTLTIQRTEQRDSAMYRCASSLVGNGELFFGEGSRLTVL.

The chain is built from TRBV28 and TRBJ2-7; D uncertain. CDR3 length equals 16 residues. The ends were cut back, 1 base at V and 2 bases at J, with 15 bases in the middle. CDR1 is MDHEN, CDR2 SYDVKM, per germline. Written as DNA, the CDR3 is TGTGCCAGCAGTTTATCTCTTGGGTACACAGCCTACGAGCAGTACTTC. It encodes CASSLSLGYTAYEQYF.

This clone occurred a few times. The chain couples TRBV30 to TRBJ2-7; no firm D call. The germline CDR1 and CDR2 sequences are GTSNPN and SVGIG (reference sequence). The V gene lost 1 base and the J gene lost 4 bases, with 8 bases spanning the gap. CDR3 length: 12 amino acids. CDR3 protein: CAWSAATYEQYF. CDR3 coding DNA: TGTGCCTGGAGTGCCGCAACTTACGAGCAGTACTTC.

Concerning this clone: The junction does not match germline at one end; this may be a read error. This sample also contains other DNA sequences that code for the same CDR3. The J gene is TRBJ1-5, the V gene TRBV7-7; 9 positions agree with TRBD1. CDR1 and CDR2 (germline): SSHAT, FNYEAQ (reference sequence). This CDR3 spans 14 amino acids. CDR3 sequence reads: CASRLGTGWQPQHF. The CDR3 coding sequence is TGTGCTAGCAGATTGGGGACAGGGTGGCAGCCCCAGCATTTT.

This clone has just a few counts. The rearrangement links TRBV6-5 to TRBJ1-5; D remains ambiguous. The CDR3 is 14 residues long. V was shortened by 5 bases and J by 7 bases, with 15 bases between the two germline ends. The germline V gene has CDR1 MNHEY and CDR2 SVGAGI. The CDR3 here is CASSPMPFVQPQHF. The CDR3 bases are TGTGCCAGCAGTCCTATGCCCTTTGTCCAGCCCCAGCATTTT.

This clone was counted a few times. This rearrangement joins TRBV2 to TRBJ2-3, with 10 nucleotides matching TRBD2. V dropped 8 bases and J dropped 5; count of bases not matched to a gene: 10. This CDR3 region has 15 residues. Germline V gene data show CDR1 as SNHLY and CDR2 as FYNNEI. The CDR3 here is CASEELAGVRDTQYF. The CDR3 nucleotides are TGTGCCAGCGAGGAGCTAGCGGGAGTAAGAGATACGCAGTATTTT.

V is TRBV18 and J is TRBJ1-1, with 7 positions matching TRBD1. V shed 5 bases and J 6 bases; nucleotides not matched to a gene: 9. CDR1 is KGHSH and CDR2 is LQKENI in the germline V gene. The CDR3 runs to 14 residues. DNA for the CDR3: TGTGCCAGCTCATCCTACTCAGGGGGACCTGAAGCTTTCTTT. Encoded protein: CASSSYSGGPEAFF. Looking up the rest from reference TRBV18 and TRBJ1-1 gives the full variable domain: NAGVMQNPRHLVRRRGQEARLRCSPMKGHSHVYWYRQLPEEGLKFMVYLQKENIIDESGMPKERFSAEFPKEGPSILRIQQVVRGDSAAYFCASSSYSGGPEAFFGQGTRLTVV.

The chain recombines TRBV18 with TRBJ1-1, with no clear D. Germline CDR1 reads KGHSH; CDR2 reads LQKENI. The CDR3 totals 14 residues. V shed 6 bases and J shed 0 bases, with 11 bases lying between them. CDR3: CASSPGVMNTEAFF. The CDR3, as DNA: TGTGCCAGCTCCCCGGGAGTAATGAACACTGAAGCTTTCTTT. The complete variable domain, with remaining parts taken from reference TRBV18 and TRBJ1-1, reads NAGVMQNPRHLVRRRGQEARLRCSPMKGHSHVYWYRQLPEEGLKFMVYLQKENIIDESGMPKERFSAEFPKEGPSILRIQQVVRGDSAAYFCASSPGVMNTEAFFGQGTRLTVV.

The chain recombines TRBV29-1 with TRBJ1-1; a possible D gene is TRBD1 (6 bases). Per germline, CDR1 SQVTM and CDR2 ANQGSEA. V was cut by 6 bases and J by 4 bases, with 12 bases left in between. This CDR3 is 12 amino acids long. CDR3 DNA sequence: TGCAGCGTGAAAACAGGGTTCACTGAAGCTTTCTTT. Translation: CSVKTGFTEAFF. The full variable domain, rest sourced from reference TRBV29-1 and TRBJ1-1, is SAVISQKPSRDICQRGTSLTIQCQVDSQVTMMFWYRQQPGQSLTLIATANQGSEATYESGFVIDKFPISRPNLTFSTLTVSNMSPEDSSIYLCSVKTGFTEAFFGQGTRLTVV.